This T cell receptor beta chain stems from a study of blood T cell repertoires in COVID-19. For the study at large: The cDNA or gDNA used as material had been derived from T cells, B-cell-depleted T cells, or PBMCs.

In terms of age and location, participants ranged from roughly 18 to 90 years and lived in 24 US areas. Germline V CDR1 and CDR2: SEHNR, FQNEAQ (reference sequence). Trimming took 5 bases from V and 5 from J, leaving 12 bases between them. The CDR3 loop spans 14 amino acids. TCRdb's table, derived via immunoSEQ multiplex PCR, lists solely in-frame clones and lacks some. The sample holds about 140,000 clones, 70% to 85% seen once. This clone was recorded once. The chain links TRBV7-9 to TRBJ1-4; D is possibly TRBD1 (5 bases). This clonotype originated in a woman aged 18-30 years who had been exposed to COVID-19. The sequencing input was PBMCs or T cells enriched from blood (not recorded which). The DNA of the CDR3 is TGTGCCAGCAGCCGGGGAGGGGAAAATGAAAAACTGTTTTTT. It yields the protein CASSRGGENEKLFF.